Below are 23 T cell receptor beta chains sequenced from a single sample in a study of blood T cell repertoires in COVID-19. The protocol was immunoSEQ multiplex PCR, while the TCRdb copy is restricted to in-frame clones and leaves out a portion. The sample includes about 370,000 clones, about 89% of them seen just once. What was sequenced was PBMCs or T cells enriched from blood (not recorded which). These receptors originate from a woman aged 40 to 49 who had been exposed to COVID-19.

The gene calls are TRBV19 and TRBJ1-1; maybe TRBD1 (5 bases). CDR3 length: 13 amino acids. Germline CDR1 and CDR2: LNHDA and SQIVND (reference sequence). V was shortened by 6 bases and J by 2 bases, with 10 bases between the two germline ends. CDR3 nucleotides: TGTGCCAGTAGCCTCCGGACAAACACTGAAGCTTTCTTT. It translates to CASSLRTNTEAFF.

The chain links TRBV19 to TRBJ1-5; TRBD1 matches 10 bases. CDR1 LNHDA and CDR2 SQIVND come from the germline V gene (reference sequence). The V and J ends lost 6 bases and 7 bases, in that order; junction bases with no gene match: 6. The CDR3 runs 14 residues. The CDR3 loop is CASSRQGAQQPQHF. For the CDR3, the DNA is TGTGCCAGTAGCCGACAGGGGGCCCAGCAGCCCCAGCATTTT.

This sequence joins TRBV7-6 and TRBJ2-2; D is perhaps TRBD2 (5 bases). Trimming cost V 1 base and J 8 bases, with 17 bases left between them. Germline V gene sequence: CDR1 SGHVS, CDR2 FNYEAQ. The CDR3 runs to 16 residues. The DNA for the CDR3 is TGTGCCAGCAGCTTAGATCCCCCGAGGGTTTCGGGGGAGCTGTTTTTT. Translating it yields CASSLDPPRVSGELFF.

This chain joins TRBV11-2 and TRBJ2-7, with 8 bases that match TRBD2. The V and J ends lost 1 base and 2 bases, in that order; junction bases with no gene match: 7. The CDR3 extends over 16 amino acids. Germline loops: CDR1 SGHAT, CDR2 FQNNGV. The DNA of the CDR3 is TGTGCCAGCAGCTTAGCGGCGGGGGGCCAAACCTACGAGCAGTACTTC. Its translation is CASSLAAGGQTYEQYF. The full variable domain, completed using reference TRBV11-2 and TRBJ2-7, is EAGVAQSPRYKIIEKRQSVAFWCNPISGHATLYWYQQILGQGPKLLIQFQNNGVVDDSQLPKDRFSAERLKGVDSTLKIQPAKLEDSAVYLCASSLAAGGQTYEQYFGPGTRLTVT.

In nucleotides, the CDR3 is TGTGCCAGCAGTTCTCGTGGCACAGATACGCAGTATTTT. Encoded protein: CASSSRGTDTQYF. This chain uses TRBV12-3 or TRBV12-4 with TRBJ2-3; D unresolved. This CDR3 has 13 residues. V was shortened by 4 bases and J by 1 base, with 6 bases between the two germline ends.

The J gene is TRBJ1-1, the V gene TRBV19; D is ambiguous. There are 14 residues in the CDR3. V was trimmed by 7 bases and J by 1 base, leaving 13 bases between them. Germline V lookup: CDR1 LNHDA, CDR2 SQIVND (reference sequence). In nucleotides, the CDR3 is TGTGCCAGTAAAGTGAACTCGGGGAACACTGAAGCTTTCTTT. This encodes CASKVNSGNTEAFF.

V and J are TRBV27 and TRBJ2-1; 8 bases map to TRBD1. Trimming at V came to 4 bases and at J to 7 bases, leaving 9 bases not matched to a gene. The CDR3 consists of 15 residues. Germline CDR1 reads MNHEY; CDR2 reads SMNVEV (reference sequence). CDR3 bases: TGTGCCAGCAGTTGGTATGGACAGGGCGTGAATGAGCAGTTCTTC. Encoded protein: CASSWYGQGVNEQFF.

The genes are TRBV19 and TRBJ2-7; D possibly corresponds to TRBD1 (5 bases). Germline V lookup: CDR1 LNHDA, CDR2 SQIVND (reference sequence). V was cut by 5 bases and J by 3 bases, with 17 bases left in between. CDR3 length equals 15 residues. In DNA form, the CDR3 reads TGTGCCAGTAGTCGCCGGAAGGGGTCTAACTACGAGCAGTACTTC. This codes for CASSRRKGSNYEQYF.

In DNA form, the CDR3 reads TGTGCCAGCAGTGAGAGAACGGTAAACATTCAGTACTTC. Its translation: CASSERTVNIQYF. The chain combines TRBV6-1 with TRBJ2-4; no clear D. The CDR3 length is 13 residues. The germline V gene encodes CDR1 MNHNS and CDR2 SASEGT. The V and J ends lost 3 bases and 6 bases respectively, with 9 bases between them.

V and J are TRBV24-1 and TRBJ1-5; 7 positions match TRBD1. The CDR3 loop spans 15 amino acids. Germline CDR1 reads KGHDR; CDR2 reads SFDVKD. V shed 9 bases, J shed 5 bases, and the junction held 12 bases outside the gene matches. The CDR3 is CATQPSDRVDQPQHF. The CDR3 nucleotides are TGTGCCACCCAGCCTTCTGACAGGGTCGATCAGCCCCAGCATTTT.

The V and J genes are TRBV5-1 and TRBJ2-1; 7 bases agree with TRBD2. The CDR3 runs 15 residues. V dropped 0 bases and J dropped 7; count of bases not matched to a gene: 7. CDR1 is SGHRS, CDR2 YFSETQ, per germline. The CDR3 loop is CASSLDAGDRNEQFF. CDR3 bases: TGCGCCAGCAGCTTGGACGCGGGAGATAGGAATGAGCAGTTCTTC.

The V gene is TRBV29-1, the J gene TRBJ1-2; tentatively, D is TRBD1 (6 bases). Germline V lookup: CDR1 SQVTM, CDR2 ANQGSEA. The CDR3 has 13 amino acids. Trimming took off 5 bases at V and 5 bases at J, with 15 bases between the two ends. CDR3: CSVRTDYPYGYTF. CDR3 nucleotides: TGCAGCGTTAGGACAGATTATCCATATGGCTACACCTTC.

This clone was seen just once. The chain employs TRBV29-1 and TRBJ2-1; TRBD2 matches at 10 bases. After removal of 6 bases from V and 13 bases from J, the junction contained 15 bases not matched to a gene. Germline V CDR1 and CDR2: SQVTM, ANQGSEA. This CDR3 has 14 residues. The CDR3 loop reads CSVPPPAAGGPQFF. Written as DNA, the CDR3 is TGCAGCGTCCCTCCCCCTGCAGCGGGAGGGCCCCAGTTCTTC.

The genes are TRBV15 and TRBJ2-3; no reliable D call. V dropped 2 bases and J dropped 6 bases, with 9 bases sitting between them. Germline loops: CDR1 LNHNV, CDR2 YYDKDF (reference sequence). This CDR3 is built from 13 residues. The CDR3, as DNA: TGTGCCACCAGCAGATCTTCGTATGATACGCAGTATTTT. It encodes CATSRSSYDTQYF.

The rearrangement joins TRBV12-5 to TRBJ1-2; D is possibly TRBD1 (6 bases). V was trimmed by 2 bases and J by 0 bases, leaving 10 bases between them. Germline-derived CDR1 and CDR2 are LGHNT and FRNRAP. The CDR3 totals 15 residues. CDR3 DNA: TGTGCTAGTGGTTTGCAGGGGCCCTCTAACTATGGCTACACCTTC. Encoded protein: CASGLQGPSNYGYTF.

V and J are TRBV7-9 and TRBJ2-3; D unresolved. This CDR3 is 13 amino acids long. Germline CDR1 reads SEHNR; CDR2 reads FQNEAQ (reference sequence). Trimming pared 1 base from V and 3 bases from J, leaving 5 bases between. The CDR3 DNA reads as TGTGCCAGCAGCTTAGGTCGGACAGATACGCAGTATTTT. It is translated as CASSLGRTDTQYF.

The chain links TRBV7-9 to TRBJ1-1, with D maybe TRBD1 (6 bases). V shed 4 bases and J shed 5 bases, with 11 bases lying between them. CDR1 and CDR2 from the germline V gene are SEHNR and FQNEAQ (reference sequence). The CDR3 is 13 residues long. The CDR3 coding sequence is TGTGCCAGCAGCTACTTACAGGGAACTGAAGCTTTCTTT. It translates to CASSYLQGTEAFF.

The chain is built from TRBV4-2 and TRBJ1-6; 8 positions match TRBD1. Looked up from germline, CDR1 is LGHNA and CDR2 is YNFKEQ. The trim removed 5 bases at V and 5 bases at J, leaving 8 bases unmatched. The CDR3 sequence is 16 residues long. The chain's CDR3 is CASSSPGQGNNSPLHF. CDR3 nucleotide sequence: TGTGCCAGCAGCAGCCCAGGACAGGGCAATAATTCACCCCTCCACTTT.

The CDR3 DNA reads as TGTGCCAGCAGTGACCCCAGCGGGGGGGCATTCAATGAGCAGTTCTTC. Amino acid sequence: CASSDPSGGAFNEQFF. The rearrangement links TRBV2 to TRBJ2-1, with 10 bases aligning to TRBD2. The J segment lost 6 bases and the V segment lost 3 bases, leaving 8 bases of the junction unmatched. Germline V gene lookup returns CDR1 SNHLY and CDR2 FYNNEI. This CDR3 region has 16 residues.

The chain has TRBV29-1 and TRBJ1-2; TRBD1 matches at 11 bases. V trimming: 6 bases; J trimming: 7 bases; junction bases outside the gene matches: 4. This CDR3 has 12 amino acids. CDR1 and CDR2 (germline): SQVTM, ANQGSEA. CDR3 loop: CSVGGTGGGYTF. The DNA of the CDR3 is TGCAGCGTCGGCGGGACAGGGGGTGGCTACACCTTC.

The V and J genes are TRBV24-1 and TRBJ2-7, with 9 bases that match TRBD2. CDR3 size: 17 residues. In germline, CDR1 is KGHDR, CDR2 SFDVKD. Trimming removed 4 bases from V and 7 bases from J; junction bases left unmatched: 16. CDR3 sequence reads: CATSDPRASGKEGEQYF. CDR3 coding DNA: TGTGCCACCAGTGACCCCCGTGCTAGCGGGAAGGAGGGGGAGCAGTACTTC.

The chain couples TRBV7-2 to TRBJ2-7, with 8 bases matching TRBD2. The CDR3 covers 14 residues. J lost 6 bases, V lost 3 bases, and 7 bases had no gene match. CDR1 and CDR2 from the germline V gene are SGHTA and FQGNSA. Written as DNA, the CDR3 is TGTGCCAGCAGCTTCGGGGGGGCAATCCCCGAGCAGTACTTC. Protein: CASSFGGAIPEQYF.

This sequence joins TRBV15 and TRBJ1-2; 8 bases fit TRBD1. Trimming cost V 1 base and J 10 bases; bases outside gene matches: 11. This CDR3 spans 15 amino acids. Germline loops: CDR1 LNHNV, CDR2 YYDKDF (reference sequence). This CDR3 reads CATSRGGQGKGDYTF. The CDR3 DNA sequence: TGTGCCACCAGCAGAGGTGGACAGGGAAAGGGGGACTACACCTTC. Complete variable domain (other parts from reference TRBV15 and TRBJ1-2): DAMVIQNPRYQVTQFGKPVTLSCSQTLNHNVMYWYQQKSSQAPKLLFHYYDKDFNNEADTPDNFQSRRPNTSFCFLDIRSPGLGDTAMYLCATSRGGQGKGDYTFGSGTRLTVV.